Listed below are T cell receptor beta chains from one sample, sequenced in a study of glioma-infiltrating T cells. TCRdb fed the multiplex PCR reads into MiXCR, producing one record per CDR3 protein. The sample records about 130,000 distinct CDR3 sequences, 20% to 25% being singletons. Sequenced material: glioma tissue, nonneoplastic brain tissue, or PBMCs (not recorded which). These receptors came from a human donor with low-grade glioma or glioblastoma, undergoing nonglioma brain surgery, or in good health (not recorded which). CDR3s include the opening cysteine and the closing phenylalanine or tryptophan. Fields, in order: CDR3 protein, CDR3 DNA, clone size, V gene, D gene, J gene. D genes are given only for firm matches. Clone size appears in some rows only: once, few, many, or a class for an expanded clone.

cdr3_aa: CSALYGAAAMNTEAFF
cdr3_nt: TGCAGTGCCCTATACGGGGCGGCAGCAATGAACACTGAAGCTTTCTTT
clone_size: many
v_call: TRBV20-1
d_call: NA
j_call: TRBJ1-1

cdr3_aa: CASSLAGESMGNEQFF
cdr3_nt: TGTGCCAGCAGTTTAGCGGGGGAAAGTATGGGGAATGAGCAGTTCTTC
clone_size: NA
v_call: TRBV6-1
d_call: TRBD2
j_call: TRBJ2-1

cdr3_aa: CASSPDRVKAFF
cdr3_nt: TGTGCCAGCAGCCCCGACAGGGTAAAAGCTTTCTTT
clone_size: many
v_call: TRBV6-1
d_call: TRBD1
j_call: TRBJ1-1

cdr3_aa: CASSPQGPEEVATQYF
cdr3_nt: TGTGCCAGCAGCCCCCAGGGCCCGGAGGAGGTTGCGACCCAGTACTTC
clone_size: few
v_call: TRBV4-2
d_call: NA
j_call: TRBJ2-5

cdr3_aa: CSAPKINTEAFF
cdr3_nt: TGCAGTGCCCCCAAGATTAACACTGAAGCTTTCTTT
clone_size: few
v_call: TRBV20-1
d_call: NA
j_call: TRBJ1-1

cdr3_aa: CATSEGTSTGPPLHF
cdr3_nt: TGTGCCACCAGTGAGGGGACCTCTACAGGCCCGCCCCTCCACTTT
clone_size: NA
v_call: TRBV24-1
d_call: NA
j_call: TRBJ1-6

cdr3_aa: CATSRAGQPQHF
cdr3_nt: TGTGCCACCAGCAGGGCGGGTCAGCCCCAGCATTTT
clone_size: many
v_call: TRBV15
d_call: NA
j_call: TRBJ1-5

cdr3_aa: CASSRQPGVPSGNTIYF
cdr3_nt: TGTGCCAGCAGCCGGCAACCAGGAGTTCCCTCTGGAAACACCATATATTTT
clone_size: few
v_call: TRBV28
d_call: NA
j_call: TRBJ1-3

cdr3_aa: CASSLEFGRKETQYF
cdr3_nt: TGCGCCAGCAGCCTAGAATTTGGACGGAAAGAGACCCAGTACTTC
clone_size: few
v_call: TRBV4-1
d_call: NA
j_call: TRBJ2-5

cdr3_aa: CASSQASALENEQFF
cdr3_nt: TGTGCCAGCAGCCAAGCCAGCGCCCTGGAGAATGAGCAGTTCTTC
clone_size: NA
v_call: TRBV4-2
d_call: NA
j_call: TRBJ2-1

cdr3_aa: CASSLGQGGGNTIYF
cdr3_nt: TGTGCCAGCAGCCTGGGACAGGGAGGTGGAAACACCATATATTTT
clone_size: few
v_call: TRBV7-7
d_call: TRBD1
j_call: TRBJ1-3

cdr3_aa: CASSVWDGGQPQHF
cdr3_nt: TGTGCCAGCAGCGTATGGGACGGAGGTCAGCCCCAGCATTTT
clone_size: few
v_call: TRBV9
d_call: NA
j_call: TRBJ1-5

cdr3_aa: CASRLTGLNQPQHF
cdr3_nt: TGTGCCAGCAGACTAACGGGGCTCAATCAGCCCCAGCATTTT
clone_size: NA
v_call: TRBV7-2
d_call: NA
j_call: TRBJ1-5

cdr3_aa: CASSRSSGFTDTQYF
cdr3_nt: TGTGCCAGCAGCCGGAGTAGCGGTTTCACAGATACGCAGTATTTT
clone_size: few
v_call: TRBV14
d_call: NA
j_call: TRBJ2-3

cdr3_aa: CSTFGPRSVTQFF
cdr3_nt: TGCAGTACGTTCGGGCCCCGCAGCGTTACGCAGTTCTTC
clone_size: NA
v_call: TRBV20-1
d_call: NA
j_call: TRBJ2-1

cdr3_aa: CASSQDGRQLYNEQFF
cdr3_nt: TGCGCCAGCAGCCAAGATGGGAGGCAGCTTTACAATGAGCAGTTCTTC
clone_size: few
v_call: TRBV4-1
d_call: NA
j_call: TRBJ2-1

cdr3_aa: CASSLARTVGAFF
cdr3_nt: TGTGCCAGCAGCTTAGCGAGGACAGTGGGAGCTTTCTTT
clone_size: NA
v_call: TRBV7-2
d_call: NA
j_call: TRBJ1-1

cdr3_aa: CSVVEGFTDTQYF
cdr3_nt: TGCAGCGTTGTTGAGGGATTCACAGATACGCAGTATTTT
clone_size: NA
v_call: TRBV29-1
d_call: NA
j_call: TRBJ2-3

cdr3_aa: CASSLGGSRPNQETQYF
cdr3_nt: TGTGCCAGCAGCTTGGGAGGCAGCAGGCCAAACCAAGAGACCCAGTACTTC
clone_size: NA
v_call: TRBV5-6
d_call: NA
j_call: TRBJ2-5

cdr3_aa: CASSSVGAGNQPQHF
cdr3_nt: TGTGCCAGCAGTTCGGTAGGGGCTGGAAATCAGCCCCAGCATTTT
clone_size: NA
v_call: TRBV27
d_call: NA
j_call: TRBJ1-5

cdr3_aa: CASSLDEVSNQPQHF
cdr3_nt: TGTGCCAGCAGTTTAGATGAGGTTAGCAATCAGCCCCAGCATTTT
clone_size: NA
v_call: TRBV28
d_call: NA
j_call: TRBJ1-5

cdr3_aa: CSATQSGQGKSRFYNEQFF
cdr3_nt: TGCAGTGCCACCCAATCGGGACAGGGTAAAAGTCGGTTCTACAATGAGCAGTTCTTC
clone_size: NA
v_call: TRBV20-1
d_call: TRBD1
j_call: TRBJ2-1

cdr3_aa: CASSQGLQPQHF
cdr3_nt: TGTGCCAGCAGCCAAGGCCTCCAGCCCCAGCATTTT
clone_size: NA
v_call: TRBV14
d_call: NA
j_call: TRBJ1-5

cdr3_aa: CASRIAGANTGELFF
cdr3_nt: TGCGCCAGCAGAATAGCGGGGGCGAACACCGGGGAGCTGTTTTTT
clone_size: NA
v_call: TRBV4-1
d_call: TRBD2
j_call: TRBJ2-2

cdr3_aa: CASRPSGGFITDTQYF
cdr3_nt: TGTGCCAGCAGACCCAGCGGGGGCTTCATCACAGATACGCAGTATTTT
clone_size: many
v_call: TRBV27
d_call: TRBD2
j_call: TRBJ2-3

cdr3_aa: CASSYPGTGIDEQFF
cdr3_nt: TGCGCCAGCAGCTACCCCGGGACAGGGATCGATGAGCAGTTCTTC
clone_size: few
v_call: TRBV4-1
d_call: TRBD1
j_call: TRBJ2-1

cdr3_aa: CASSSTGKSQPQHF
cdr3_nt: TGCGCCAGCAGCTCGACAGGGAAATCCCAGCCCCAGCATTTT
clone_size: NA
v_call: TRBV4-1
d_call: TRBD1
j_call: TRBJ1-5

cdr3_aa: CAISDPGGQGIYGYTF
cdr3_nt: TGTGCCATCAGTGATCCGGGCGGGCAGGGAATCTATGGCTACACCTTC
clone_size: NA
v_call: TRBV10-3
d_call: NA
j_call: TRBJ1-2

cdr3_aa: CASSFTRGEQETQYF
cdr3_nt: TGTGCCAGCAGCTTTACCCGGGGGGAGCAAGAGACCCAGTACTTC
clone_size: many
v_call: TRBV7-8
d_call: TRBD2
j_call: TRBJ2-5

cdr3_aa: CASSFSGPTEAFF
cdr3_nt: TGTGCCAGCAGCTTTTCAGGACCCACTGAAGCTTTCTTT
clone_size: NA
v_call: TRBV7-9
d_call: NA
j_call: TRBJ1-1

cdr3_aa: CASSPQTVGWEGPLSNQPQHF
cdr3_nt: TGTGCCAGCAGCCCACAGACGGTCGGGTGGGAGGGACCCCTTAGCAATCAGCCCCAGCATTTT
clone_size: NA
v_call: TRBV7-2
d_call: NA
j_call: TRBJ1-5